Listed below are T cell receptor beta chains from one sample, sequenced in a study of blood T cell repertoires in COVID-19. Measured with immunoSEQ multiplex PCR; TCRdb has only the in-frame clones, and not every one. Altogether 200,000 to 300,000 clones are present, under 85% being singletons, with the ten largest covering roughly 5.5%. Sequencing was done on a sample of peripheral blood. All receptors come from a human donor in a cohort sampled during active COVID-19. CDR3s include the opening cysteine and the closing phenylalanine or tryptophan. A D gene is named only where the DNA matches it firmly. Expanded clones are given a class, and other clones once, few, many or no size at all.

CDR3 | DNA | V | size | J | D
CASSQEGVAGVDTQYF | TGTGCCAGCAGCCAAGAGGGAGTAGCGGGAGTAGATACGCAGTATTTT | TRBV3-1/TRBV3-2 | NA | TRBJ2-3 | TRBD2
CASSRDRGETQYF | TGTGCCAGCAGCCGGGACAGGGGGGAGACCCAGTACTTC | TRBV7-3 | NA | TRBJ2-5 | TRBD1
CASSLSGLNYGYTF | TGTGCCAGCAGCTTGTCAGGTCTTAACTATGGCTACACCTTC | TRBV5-4 | NA | TRBJ1-2 | NA
CASREDRGFHQPQHF | TGTGCCAGTAGGGAGGACAGGGGTTTTCATCAGCCCCAGCATTTT | TRBV19 | few | TRBJ1-5 | TRBD1
CASSPQGARNYGYTF | TGCGCCAGCAGTCCGCAGGGGGCAAGGAACTATGGCTACACCTTC | TRBV5-1 | NA | TRBJ1-2 | TRBD1
CASSLEGRGTEAFF | TGTGCCAGCAGCTTAGAGGGCAGGGGCACTGAAGCTTTCTTT | TRBV7-9 | NA | TRBJ1-1 | NA
CASSQIPGQAGYEQYF | TGCGCCAGCAGCCAGATACCGGGACAGGCGGGGTACGAGCAGTACTTC | TRBV4-1 | few | TRBJ2-7 | TRBD1
CASSQVKGTTNEKLFF | TGTGCCAGCAGCCAAGTGAAGGGGACAACTAATGAAAAACTGTTTTTT | TRBV4-2 | NA | TRBJ1-4 | NA
CATSSTMGSGDHNEQFF | TGTGCCACCAGCTCCACGATGGGCAGCGGGGACCACAATGAGCAGTTCTTC | TRBV15 | NA | TRBJ2-1 | TRBD2
CSVERLPGYGYTF | TGCAGCGTTGAGAGACTACCAGGCTATGGCTACACCTTC | TRBV29-1 | NA | TRBJ1-2 | NA
CATSIQGSQPQHF | TGTGCCACCAGTATACAGGGGAGTCAGCCCCAGCATTTT | TRBV24-1 | few | TRBJ1-5 | TRBD1
CASSADSPTGYTF | TGTGCCAGCAGCGCGGACAGTCCGACTGGCTACACCTTC | TRBV11-2 | NA | TRBJ1-2 | NA
CASSPEASGGREQFF | TGTGCCAGCAGCCCAGAAGCTAGCGGGGGTCGTGAGCAGTTCTTC | TRBV11-2 | NA | TRBJ2-1 | TRBD2
CASIKGRGFLAGYTF | TGTGCCAGCATCAAGGGGAGGGGATTCCTTGCTGGCTACACCTTC | TRBV28 | NA | TRBJ1-2 | NA
CASSLTYEQYF | TGTGCCAGCAGCCTTACCTACGAGCAGTACTTC | TRBV7-9 | NA | TRBJ2-7 | NA
CASRVSSYEQYF | TGTGCCAGCAGGGTGAGCTCCTACGAGCAGTACTTC | TRBV2 | NA | TRBJ2-7 | NA
CASSDGGPADTQYF | TGTGCCAGCAGTGACGGCGGGCCGGCAGATACGCAGTATTTT | TRBV6-4 | NA | TRBJ2-3 | NA
CASTGGNSPLHF | TGTGCCAGCACGGGGGGGAATTCACCCCTCCACTTT | TRBV12-3/TRBV12-4 | NA | TRBJ1-6 | NA
CASSVATGTSGSYEQYF | TGTGCCAGCAGCGTAGCCACCGGGACTAGCGGATCCTACGAGCAGTACTTC | TRBV9 | few | TRBJ2-7 | TRBD2
CASSSHSGSVYEQYF | TGTGCCAGCAGCTCGCATAGCGGGAGCGTCTACGAGCAGTACTTC | TRBV3-1/TRBV3-2 | NA | TRBJ2-7 | TRBD2
CASSPGSGSSYEQYF | TGTGCCAGCAGCCCCGGGTCAGGGTCGAGCTACGAGCAGTACTTC | TRBV6-5 | once | TRBJ2-7 | NA